A selection of T cell receptor beta chains follows, all from one sample in a study of cytomegalovirus exposure and HLA in healthy donors. The data were produced by immunoSEQ multiplex PCR, yet TCRdb's version contains in-frame clones alone and is incomplete. The repertoire holds about 110,000 clones, with around 77% as singletons. Material for sequencing was PBMCs. These TCRs come from a woman aged 30 to 39 in good health and CMV-seropositive. The CDR3 runs from the conserved cysteine through the conserved F or W. The D gene is left open where the match is weak. Not every row has a clone size; where given, it reads once, few, many or a size class.

CDR3 protein | CDR3 DNA | D gene | J gene | clone size | V gene
CASSFRTDQETQYF | TGCGCCAGCAGCTTCCGGACAGACCAAGAGACCCAGTACTTC | - | TRBJ2-5 | - | TRBV5-1
CASSLSPVPTDTQYF | TGCGCCAGCAGCTTGTCCCCTGTCCCCACAGATACGCAGTATTTT | - | TRBJ2-3 | - | TRBV5-1
CAGSSRAGGNTEAFF | TGTGCCGGCAGTTCTCGTGCAGGGGGGAATACTGAAGCTTTCTTT | TRBD1 | TRBJ1-1 | - | TRBV6-9
CASSQGPREPQHF | TGTGCCAGCAGCCAAGGGCCCCGGGAGCCCCAGCATTTT | - | TRBJ1-5 | - | TRBV14
CASSFGGDGYTF | TGTGCCAGCAGCTTCGGAGGAGATGGCTACACCTTC | - | TRBJ1-2 | - | TRBV5-4
CASRFRQGYEQYF | TGTGCCAGCAGGTTCCGACAGGGCTACGAGCAGTACTTC | TRBD1 | TRBJ2-7 | - | TRBV25-1
CAWSMAGHSSDTQYF | TGTGCCTGGAGTATGGCGGGTCATTCATCAGATACGCAGTATTTT | - | TRBJ2-3 | - | TRBV30
CASSSRTGGNEKLFF | TGCGCCAGCAGCTCGAGGACAGGGGGAAATGAAAAACTGTTTTTT | TRBD1 | TRBJ1-4 | - | TRBV5-1
CASSQDSGAEGTEAFF | TGCGCCAGCAGCCAAGACTCAGGCGCGGAGGGGACTGAAGCTTTCTTT | - | TRBJ1-1 | few | TRBV4-1
CASSEGGSTIYF | TGCGCCAGCAGTGAAGGCGGGAGCACCATATATTTT | - | TRBJ1-3 | - | TRBV10-2
CASSYSGGGYEKLFF | TGTGCCAGCAGTTACTCGGGAGGGGGGTACGAAAAACTGTTTTTT | - | TRBJ1-4 | - | TRBV6-5
CASSFVEDSSYEQYF | TGTGCCAGCAGCTTTGTCGAGGACAGCTCCTACGAGCAGTACTTC | - | TRBJ2-7 | - | TRBV7-9
CAISDPDSSNQPQHF | TGTGCCATCAGTGACCCCGACAGTAGCAATCAGCCCCAGCATTTT | - | TRBJ1-5 | - | TRBV10-3
CASSKNLSGGAQETQYF | TGTGCCAGCAGCAAAAATCTATCCGGGGGGGCACAAGAGACCCAGTACTTC | - | TRBJ2-5 | - | TRBV21-1
CASSERDREEGTYEQYF | TGTGCCAGCAGTGAAAGGGACAGGGAGGAAGGGACCTACGAGCAGTACTTC | TRBD1 | TRBJ2-7 | - | TRBV25-1